This T cell receptor beta chain was documented in a study of vaccination and CD4 T cells after COVID-19. Remarks on this clonotype: Its antigen is currently unknown.

The Oncomine TCR Beta short-read assay was what sequenced the DNA obtained from cultured CD4+ T cells. TCRdb re-called the PCR reads with MiXCR, one entry per CDR3 protein. Found here are roughly 26,000 distinct CDR3 sequences, under 70% of them singletons; the top ten hold under 6.5%. The CDR3 loop spans 17 amino acids. Trimming took 2 bases from V and 5 from J, leaving 21 bases between them. Germline V lookup: CDR1 MDHEN, CDR2 SYDVKM. Described treatment: roughly 11-day PBMC culture with coronavirus spike peptide pools or control peptides (ViraFEST assay). The chain has TRBV28 and TRBJ1-1, with D possibly matching TRBD1 (5 bases). The TCR was taken from a human donor who had recovered from COVID-19. Source material: CD4+ T cells from blood, cultured in vitro. DNA of the CDR3: TGTGCCAGCAGTTTAGCGGCCCGGGGCCCACTGGGTACTGAAGCTTTCTTT. Amino acid sequence: CASSLAARGPLGTEAFF.